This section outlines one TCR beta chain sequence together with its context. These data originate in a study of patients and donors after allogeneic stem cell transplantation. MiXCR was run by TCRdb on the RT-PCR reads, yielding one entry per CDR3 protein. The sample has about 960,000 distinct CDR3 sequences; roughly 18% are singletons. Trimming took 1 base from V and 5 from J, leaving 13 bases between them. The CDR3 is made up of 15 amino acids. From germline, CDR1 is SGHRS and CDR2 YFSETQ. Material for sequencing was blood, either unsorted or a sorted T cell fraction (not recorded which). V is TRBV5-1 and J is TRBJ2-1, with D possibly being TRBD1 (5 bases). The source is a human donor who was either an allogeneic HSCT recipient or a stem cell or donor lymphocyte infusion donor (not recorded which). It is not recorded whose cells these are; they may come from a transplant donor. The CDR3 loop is CASSLLSVGDNEQFF. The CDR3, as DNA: TGCGCCAGCAGCTTGTTGAGTGTAGGGGACAATGAGCAGTTCTTC.